The 21 T cell receptor beta chains below were found in one sample sequenced in a study of blood T cell repertoires in COVID-19. The method was immunoSEQ multiplex PCR; TCRdb's version includes in-frame clones alone and lacks a portion of them. The table shows a few hundred thousand clones, with approximately 89% occurring only once. The sequenced sample was PBMCs or T cells enriched from blood (not recorded which). These receptor sequences come from a man in his forties or fifties in a cohort exposed to, infected with or recovered from COVID-19 (not recorded which).

The chain joins TRBV5-4 to TRBJ2-1; 12 bases agree with TRBD2. From germline, CDR1 is SGHNT and CDR2 YYREEE (reference sequence). The ends lost 2 bases at V and 8 bases at J; junction bases unmatched: 2. The CDR3 runs 14 residues. The CDR3: CASSFPSGRDEQFF. CDR3 sequence (DNA): TGTGCCAGCAGCTTCCCTAGCGGGAGGGATGAGCAGTTCTTC.

V is TRBV6-5 and J is TRBJ2-1; D may be TRBD2 (5 bases). The CDR3 contains 14 residues. The V gene lost 7 bases and the J gene lost 2 bases, with 12 bases spanning the gap. Germline values: CDR1 MNHEY, CDR2 SVGAGI. Here the CDR3 reads CASTVSRAYNEQFF. As DNA, the CDR3 is TGTGCCAGCACAGTGTCGCGGGCCTACAATGAGCAGTTCTTC.

This clone came up once. The J gene is TRBJ2-3, the V gene TRBV5-8, with D hard to call. V shed 4 bases and J shed 3 bases, with 21 bases lying between them. Germline V CDR1 and CDR2: SGHTS, YDEGEE. The CDR3 contains 17 residues. The CDR3 bases are TGTGCCAGCAGCCTAAGCTTCGTCGTAGTACGAACAGATACGCAGTATTTT. Translating it yields CASSLSFVVVRTDTQYF.

The V gene is TRBV19, the J gene TRBJ2-2, with D maybe TRBD2 (6 bases). With 4 bases removed from V and 2 bases from J, the gap between germline ends came to 8 bases. In germline, CDR1 is LNHDA, CDR2 SQIVND (reference sequence). This CDR3 region has 14 residues. The CDR3 region has the DNA TGTGCCAGTAGTAGGACTAAAAACACCGGGGAGCTGTTTTTT. This codes for CASSRTKNTGELFF.

The V gene is TRBV11-2, the J gene TRBJ2-7, with 15 positions matching TRBD2. J was trimmed by 7 bases and V by 4 bases; bases with no gene match: 17. Per the germline V gene, CDR1 is SGHAT and CDR2 is FQNNGV. The CDR3 covers 19 residues. CDR3 sequence: CASSSRGEGTSGRLREQYF. The CDR3 DNA reads as TGTGCCAGCAGCTCCAGGGGCGAGGGGACTAGCGGGAGGCTAAGGGAGCAGTACTTC.

There are a few counts of this clone. V is TRBV5-8 and J is TRBJ1-3, with no clear D. This CDR3 is 14 amino acids long. Germline V gene sequence: CDR1 SGHTS, CDR2 YDEGEE. Deletions cut 4 bases from V and 2 bases from J, with 10 bases between. This CDR3 reads CASSRTTAGNTIYF. The CDR3 nucleotides read TGTGCCAGCAGCAGGACTACGGCTGGAAACACCATATATTTT.

Details on this clone: This CDR3 is also generated by other DNA sequences in the sample. The chain links TRBV6-5 to TRBJ2-4; the match to TRBD1 covers 8 bases. CDR1 and CDR2 from the germline V gene are MNHEY and SVGAGI. V trimming: 5 bases; J trimming: 0 bases; junction bases outside the gene matches: 3. The CDR3 has 15 amino acids. CDR3 sequence: CASSPGGLAKNIQYF. As DNA, the CDR3 is TGTGCCAGCAGTCCAGGGGGCTTAGCCAAAAACATTCAGTACTTC.

This sequence joins TRBV7-9 and TRBJ1-2, with no clear D. V was trimmed by 5 bases and J by 3 bases, leaving 10 bases between them. CDR3 length equals 13 residues. Germline V gene lookup returns CDR1 SEHNR and CDR2 FQNEAQ (reference sequence). This CDR3 reads CASSRMEDYGYTF. The DNA of the CDR3 is TGTGCCAGCAGCCGTATGGAGGACTATGGCTACACCTTC.

The table lists this clone with a few counts. This rearrangement joins TRBV7-9 to TRBJ2-3, with 7 bases fitting TRBD2. CDR1 and CDR2 from the germline V gene are SEHNR and FQNEAQ (reference sequence). CDR3 length equals 17 residues. Trimming took 5 bases from V and 0 from J; bases not matched to a gene: 11. The CDR3 here is CASSPRWVAGSTDTQYF. The CDR3 DNA reads TGTGCCAGCAGCCCAAGATGGGTAGCGGGTAGCACAGATACGCAGTATTTT.

This clone was picked up one time. The genes are TRBV6-2 or TRBV6-3 and TRBJ2-2; TRBD1 might be the D (7 bases). Germline CDR1 MNHEY, CDR2 SVGEGT. V lost 5 bases to trimming and J lost 4 bases, with 11 bases between them. The length of the CDR3 is 14 residues. The chain's CDR3 is CASSPGGGTGELFF. The CDR3 DNA sequence: TGTGCCAGCAGTCCAGGGGGAGGCACCGGGGAGCTGTTTTTT.

The chain has TRBV28 and TRBJ1-5; 7 bases line up with TRBD1. V lost 5 bases to trimming and J lost 0 bases; unmatched junction nucleotides: 4. CDR1 is MDHEN, CDR2 SYDVKM, per germline. The CDR3 extends over 15 amino acids. In nucleotides, the CDR3 is TGTGCCAGCAGTCCGGGACAGATTAGCAATCAGCCCCAGCATTTT. This sequence encodes CASSPGQISNQPQHF.

This clone was picked up one time. The chain combines TRBV11-2 with TRBJ2-7; D is ambiguous. The germline V gene encodes CDR1 SGHAT and CDR2 FQNNGV. Trimming cost V 1 base and J 0 bases, with 7 bases left between them. This CDR3 is 14 amino acids long. DNA for the CDR3: TGTGCCAGCAGCTTAGTGCGCAACTCCTACGAGCAGTACTTC. It specifies CASSLVRNSYEQYF. Full variable domain (remainder filled in from reference TRBV11-2 and TRBJ2-7): EAGVAQSPRYKIIEKRQSVAFWCNPISGHATLYWYQQILGQGPKLLIQFQNNGVVDDSQLPKDRFSAERLKGVDSTLKIQPAKLEDSAVYLCASSLVRNSYEQYFGPGTRLTVT.

This clone was recorded only once. V usage is TRBV15 and J usage is TRBJ2-1, with D perhaps matching TRBD1 (6 bases). Germline-derived CDR1 and CDR2 are LNHNV and YYDKDF (reference sequence). Trimming pared 5 bases from V and 8 bases from J, leaving 10 bases between. There are 12 residues in the CDR3. CDR3 protein: CATSRYRDEQFF. The CDR3 DNA reads as TGTGCCACCAGCCGGTACAGGGATGAGCAGTTCTTC.

This clone was recorded once. This chain connects TRBV10-1 to TRBJ1-2; TRBD1 agrees at 7 bases. The germline V gene has CDR1 WNHNN and CDR2 SYGVQD (reference sequence). V trimming: 8 bases; J trimming: 6 bases; junction bases outside the gene matches: 3. The CDR3 is made up of 11 amino acids. Here the CDR3 reads CASGDRDGYTF. The DNA of the CDR3 is TGCGCCAGCGGAGACAGGGATGGCTACACCTTC.

The chain couples TRBV20-1 to TRBJ1-6, with D possibly being TRBD1 (6 bases). The germline V gene encodes CDR1 DFQATT and CDR2 SNEGSKA (reference sequence). The CDR3 consists of 14 residues. V was trimmed by 3 bases and J by 3 bases, leaving 9 bases between them. The CDR3, as DNA: TGCAGTGCTAGTACAGGGAGCTATAATTCACCCCTCCACTTT. It yields the protein CSASTGSYNSPLHF.

The V call is TRBV5-5, the J call TRBJ2-7; D is perhaps TRBD1 (6 bases). This CDR3 contains 14 residues. V was clipped by 5 bases and J by 5 bases, with 17 bases between them. CDR1 is SGHKS, CDR2 YYEKEE, per germline (reference sequence). The CDR3 here is CASREGRGYHEQYF. In DNA, the CDR3 is TGTGCCAGCAGAGAGGGCAGGGGTTACCACGAGCAGTACTTC.

This chain connects TRBV15 to TRBJ1-5; D remains ambiguous. This CDR3 has 15 residues. V lost 0 bases, J lost 6 bases, and 12 bases lay in between. Germline V gene sequence: CDR1 LNHNV, CDR2 YYDKDF (reference sequence). The CDR3: CATSRDTGKGQPQHF. In DNA form, the CDR3 reads TGTGCCACCAGCAGAGATACGGGGAAGGGTCAGCCCCAGCATTTT.

This clone was recorded once. This sequence joins TRBV5-1 and TRBJ1-2; D uncertain. V lost 5 bases and J lost 2, with 13 bases in between. CDR1 and CDR2 from the germline V gene are SGHRS and YFSETQ. The length of the CDR3 is 14 residues. The CDR3 is CASRSTDSNYGYTF. The CDR3 nucleotides read TGCGCCAGCAGGTCGACCGACTCCAACTATGGCTACACCTTC.

The rearrangement uses TRBV18 and TRBJ2-7; 10 bases align to TRBD1. CDR1 is KGHSH, CDR2 LQKENI, per germline. The CDR3 runs 14 residues. Germline trimming cut 6 bases from V and 5 bases from J; bases unmatched to any gene: 7. For the CDR3, the DNA is TGTGCCAGCTCCGACCGAGGGACAGGGGACGAGCAGTACTTC. Encoded protein: CASSDRGTGDEQYF.

The chain combines TRBV2 with TRBJ2-1, with 13 bases that match TRBD2. Germline-derived CDR1 and CDR2 are SNHLY and FYNNEI. CDR3 length equals 15 residues. V shed 10 bases and J 13 bases; nucleotides not matched to a gene: 16. The CDR3 here is CATQAPLAGGPEQFF. DNA of the CDR3: TGTGCCACCCAAGCCCCACTAGCGGGAGGGCCGGAACAGTTCTTC.

The V and J genes are TRBV14 and TRBJ1-1; D remains unclear. Germline V lookup: CDR1 SGHDN, CDR2 FVKESK. The CDR3 sequence is 11 residues long. Trimming removed 10 bases from V and 7 bases from J, with 13 bases in between. The CDR3 region has the DNA TGTGCCATATCACCGGACTGTGAAGCTTTCTTT. Translated, it gives CAISPDCEAFF. Full variable domain (remainder filled in from reference TRBV14 and TRBJ1-1): EAGVTQFPSHSVIEKGQTVTLRCDPISGHDNLYWYRRVMGKEIKFLLHFVKESKQDESGMPNNRFLAERTGGTYSTLKVQPAELEDSGVYFCAISPDCEAFFGQGTRLTVV.